This T cell receptor (beta chain) was sequenced in a study of blood T cell repertoires in COVID-19. Study in general: Spain, Italy and the United States supplied samples that represented acute and convalescent COVID-19. PBMCs, B-cell-depleted T cells, or T cells provided the cDNA or gDNA that made up the material.

Trimming removed 3 bases from V and 6 bases from J; junction bases left unmatched: 11. This CDR3 has 17 amino acids. Germline loops: CDR1 MGHRA, CDR2 YSYEKL. Original analysis: Reference gene primer amplification gave nucleated cell count estimates. The repertoire was sequenced with immunoSEQ multiplex PCR; TCRdb's copy has only in-frame clones and lacks some. V and J calls and clone size come straight from that table; D and trimming were deduced from the DNA. The table includes about 75,000 clones, about 90% detected once. Material for sequencing was peripheral blood. The TCR sequence derives from a human donor in a cohort sampled during active COVID-19. The chain links TRBV4-1 to TRBJ2-1, with 10 bases matching TRBD1. DNA for the CDR3: TGCGCCAGCAGCCAGCCGAGCCGGAGGGACAGGGGCAATGAGCAGTTCTTC. This sequence encodes CASSQPSRRDRGNEQFF.